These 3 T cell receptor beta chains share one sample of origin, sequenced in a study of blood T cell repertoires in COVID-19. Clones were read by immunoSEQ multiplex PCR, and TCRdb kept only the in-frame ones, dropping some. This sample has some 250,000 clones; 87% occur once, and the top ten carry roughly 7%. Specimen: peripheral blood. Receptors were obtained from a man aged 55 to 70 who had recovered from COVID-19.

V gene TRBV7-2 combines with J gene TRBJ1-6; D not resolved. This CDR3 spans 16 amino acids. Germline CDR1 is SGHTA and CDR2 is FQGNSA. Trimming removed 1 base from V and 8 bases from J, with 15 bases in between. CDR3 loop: CASSLEAGIGYSPLHF. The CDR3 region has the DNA TGTGCCAGCAGCTTAGAGGCGGGAATAGGGTATTCACCCCTCCACTTT.

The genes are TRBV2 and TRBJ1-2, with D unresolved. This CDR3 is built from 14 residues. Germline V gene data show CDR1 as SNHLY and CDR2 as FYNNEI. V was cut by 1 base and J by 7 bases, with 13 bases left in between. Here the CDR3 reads CASSEDRETGGYTF. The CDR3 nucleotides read TGTGCCAGCAGTGAAGATCGGGAGACGGGTGGCTACACCTTC. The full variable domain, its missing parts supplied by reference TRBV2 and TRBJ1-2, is EPEVTQTPSHQVTQMGQEVILRCVPISNHLYFYWYRQILGQKVEFLVSFYNNEISEKSEIFDDQFSVERPDGSNFTLKIRSTKLEDSAMYFCASSEDRETGGYTFGSGTRLTVV.

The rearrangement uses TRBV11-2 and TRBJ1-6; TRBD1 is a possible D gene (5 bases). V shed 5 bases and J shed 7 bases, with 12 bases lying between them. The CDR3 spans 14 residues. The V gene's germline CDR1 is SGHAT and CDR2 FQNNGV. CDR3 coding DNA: TGTGCCAGCAGCGCGGGACTCTTCAATTCACCCCTCCACTTT. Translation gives CASSAGLFNSPLHF.